The 9 T cell receptor beta chains below come from one sample, sequenced in a study of shared clonotypes between healthy human individuals. Naive CD8 cells lacked CD45RO and underwent positive selection for CCR7, leaving out terminally differentiated effector memory CD45RA+ cells. The protocol was immunoSEQ multiplex PCR, while the TCRdb copy is restricted to in-frame clones and leaves out a portion. The sample holds hundreds of thousands of clones, 80% to 95% seen once. Sequences were obtained from naive CD8+ T cells sorted from blood. Receptors originate from a young man in good health.

V gene TRBV6-1 combines with J gene TRBJ2-5, with D uncertain. This CDR3 region has 12 residues. Trimming shortened V by 2 bases and J by 5 bases, and 6 bases separated the two germline ends. Germline V gives CDR1 MNHNS, CDR2 SASEGT. The CDR3 reads CASSELLETQYF. In nucleotides, the CDR3 is TGTGCCAGCAGTGAATTGTTGGAGACCCAGTACTTC.

Here the CDR3 reads CASKIQTVGQGNEKLFF. DNA of the CDR3: TGTGCCAGCAAAATACAAACCGTGGGACAGGGGAATGAAAAACTGTTTTTT. The V call is TRBV27, the J call TRBJ1-4; TRBD1 matches at 10 bases. The CDR3 contains 17 residues. Germline CDR1 and CDR2: MNHEY and SMNVEV (reference sequence). Trimming removed 7 bases from V and 5 bases from J; junction bases left unmatched: 13.

This chain links TRBV27 with TRBJ2-3, with D uncertain. The CDR3 has 16 amino acids. Germline V CDR1 and CDR2: MNHEY, SMNVEV (reference sequence). V was pared by 5 bases and J by 1 base, with 16 bases between. The CDR3 loop is CASSPRASYRTDTQYF. Written as DNA, the CDR3 is TGTGCCAGCAGTCCCCGCGCTTCTTACCGCACAGATACGCAGTATTTT.

The count of this clone is one. The V gene is TRBV7-9, the J gene TRBJ2-7; 8 bases align to TRBD2. V lost 4 bases, J lost 0 bases, and 8 bases stayed unmatched. CDR1 is SEHNR, CDR2 FQNEAQ, per germline (reference sequence). This CDR3 contains 16 residues. The CDR3 spells CASSSNPLAGSYEQYF. CDR3 bases: TGTGCCAGCAGCTCCAACCCCCTAGCGGGCTCCTACGAGCAGTACTTC.

The chain uses TRBV14 and TRBJ2-1; the D gene is possibly TRBD2 (5 bases). From germline, CDR1 is SGHDN and CDR2 FVKESK. The CDR3 consists of 13 residues. V was cut by 7 bases and J by 7 bases, with 14 bases left in between. The CDR3 sequence is CASTGRAGNEQFF. The CDR3 nucleotides read TGTGCCAGCACTGGGCGGGCTGGGAATGAGCAGTTCTTC.

V usage is TRBV7-5 and J usage is TRBJ2-5; no DNA check was done on the table's D call, TRBD1. TRBV7-5 is deemed a pseudogene. The CDR3 has 16 amino acids. The CDR3 here is CARSLGTGGTKETQYF. CDR3 DNA: TGTGCCAGAAGCTTAGGGACAGGGGGGACAAAAGAGACCCAGTACTTC.

This rearrangement joins TRBV5-1 to TRBJ1-1, with 9 nucleotides matching TRBD1. Germline CDR1 SGHRS, CDR2 YFSETQ. This CDR3 has 15 amino acids. The V segment lost 7 bases and the J segment 1 base; nucleotides outside the gene matches: 8. The CDR3 nucleotides read TGCGCCAGCCAGAACAGGGGGCTTGGGAACACTGAAGCTTTCTTT. Translation: CASQNRGLGNTEAFF.

The V gene is TRBV7-9, the J gene TRBJ2-6; D is unresolved. With 1 base removed from V and 1 base from J, the gap between germline ends came to 5 bases. Germline values: CDR1 SEHNR, CDR2 FQNEAQ (reference sequence). There are 15 residues in the CDR3. Written as DNA, the CDR3 is TGTGCCAGCAGCTTAGGGAAATCTGGGGCCAACGTCCTGACTTTC. Amino acids: CASSLGKSGANVLTF.

The chain couples TRBV6-5 to TRBJ2-5, with TRBD2 identical over 10 bases. The CDR3 runs 14 residues. Germline V lookup: CDR1 MNHEY, CDR2 SVGAGI. Germline trimming cut 7 bases from V and 7 bases from J; bases unmatched to any gene: 9. This CDR3 is CASTWLAGDGTQYF. CDR3 DNA: TGTGCCAGCACCTGGCTAGCGGGAGACGGGACCCAGTACTTC.